The entry below describes one T cell receptor beta chain. Its antigen is not known. An end of the junction does not agree with germline; a read error may underlie this. The CDR3 contains 13 residues. Germline V gene data show CDR1 as MDHEN and CDR2 as SYDVKM. These data originate in a study of cytomegalovirus exposure and HLA in healthy donors. Study conclusions and caveats: Reports indicated that the classifier achieved high specificity and sensitivity in diagnosing cytomegalovirus status.

Clones were read by immunoSEQ multiplex PCR, and TCRdb kept only the in-frame ones, dropping some. The sample includes around 300,000 clones, approximately 90% of them seen just once. The TCR sequence derives from a woman between 18 and 30 years old in good health and CMV-seronegative. This chain uses TRBV28 with TRBJ1-2, with TRBD1 identical over 7 bases. Sequenced sample: PBMCs. The CDR3, as DNA: TGTGCCAGCAGCTCATTCAACCGGGACAGCCATATCTTC. It specifies CASSSFNRDSHIF.